This TCR beta chain was captured by sequencing in a study of control samples from healthy donors and cancer patients. The CDR3 is made up of 16 amino acids. This clone has just one count. Sequenced by immunoSEQ multiplex PCR; TCRdb stores in-frame clones only, minus some. Altogether about 140,000 clones are present, 94% being singletons, with the ten largest covering over 10%. The chain joins TRBV21-1 to TRBJ1-1; the DNA was not used to check the table's D call, TRBD1. TRBV21-1 corresponds to a pseudogene. The sample consisted of blood. The origin of this receptor is a man aged 35-49 years in good health. The CDR3 nucleotides are TGTGCCAGCAGCACAAGATCCGGGACATCGAACACTGAAGCTTTCTTT. This encodes CASSTRSGTSNTEAFF.